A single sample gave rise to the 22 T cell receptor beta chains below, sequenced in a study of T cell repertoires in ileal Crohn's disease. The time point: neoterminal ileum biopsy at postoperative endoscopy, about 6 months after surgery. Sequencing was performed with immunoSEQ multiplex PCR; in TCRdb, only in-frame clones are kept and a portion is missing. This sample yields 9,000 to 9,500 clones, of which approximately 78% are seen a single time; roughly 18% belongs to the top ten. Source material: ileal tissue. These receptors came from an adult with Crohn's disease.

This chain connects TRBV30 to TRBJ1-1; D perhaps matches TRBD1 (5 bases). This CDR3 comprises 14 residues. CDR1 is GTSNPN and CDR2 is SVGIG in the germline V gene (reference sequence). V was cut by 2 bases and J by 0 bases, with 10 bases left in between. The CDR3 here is CAWSRQGVNTEAFF. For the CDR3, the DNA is TGTGCCTGGAGTCGCCAGGGCGTGAACACTGAAGCTTTCTTT.

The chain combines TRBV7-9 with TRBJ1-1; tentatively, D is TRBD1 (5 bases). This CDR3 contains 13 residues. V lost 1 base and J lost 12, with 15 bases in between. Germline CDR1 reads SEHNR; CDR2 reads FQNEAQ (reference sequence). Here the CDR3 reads CASSLEGRGFTFF. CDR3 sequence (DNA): TGTGCCAGCAGCTTAGAGGGACGGGGGTTCACTTTCTTT. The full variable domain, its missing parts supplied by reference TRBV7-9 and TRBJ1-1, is DTGVSQNPRHKITKRGQNVTFRCDPISEHNRLYWYRQTLGQGPEFLTYFQNEAQLEKSRLLSDRFSAERPKGSFSTLEIQRTEQGDSAMYLCASSLEGRGFTFFGQGTRLTVV.

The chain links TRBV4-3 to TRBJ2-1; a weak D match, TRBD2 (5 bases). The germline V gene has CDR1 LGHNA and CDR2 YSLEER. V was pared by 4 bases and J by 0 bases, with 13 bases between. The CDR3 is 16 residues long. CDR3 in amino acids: CASSPGTSNSYNEQFF. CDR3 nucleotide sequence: TGCGCCAGCAGCCCAGGCACTAGTAACTCCTACAATGAGCAGTTCTTC.

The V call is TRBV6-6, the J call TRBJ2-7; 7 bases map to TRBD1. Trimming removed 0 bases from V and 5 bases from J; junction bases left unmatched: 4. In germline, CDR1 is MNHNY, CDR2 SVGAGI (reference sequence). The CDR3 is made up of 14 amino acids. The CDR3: CASSYSDRADEQYF. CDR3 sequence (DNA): TGTGCCAGCAGTTACTCCGACAGGGCAGACGAGCAGTACTTC.

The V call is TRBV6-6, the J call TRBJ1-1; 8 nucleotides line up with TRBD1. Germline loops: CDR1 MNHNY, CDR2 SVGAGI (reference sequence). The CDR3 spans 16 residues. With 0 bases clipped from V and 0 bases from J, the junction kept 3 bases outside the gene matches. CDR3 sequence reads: CASSYSGTGMNTEAFF. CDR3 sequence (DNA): TGTGCCAGCAGTTACTCCGGGACAGGTATGAACACTGAAGCTTTCTTT.

The CDR3 region has the DNA TGTGCCAGCAGGTCCTCACAGGGGGCCCCCCGAAACTATGGCTACACCTTC. Residues: CASRSSQGAPRNYGYTF. The rearrangement uses TRBV28 and TRBJ1-2; 9 bases match TRBD1. This CDR3 has 17 amino acids. The V and J ends lost 6 bases and 2 bases, in that order; junction bases with no gene match: 13. Germline V gene data show CDR1 as MDHEN and CDR2 as SYDVKM.

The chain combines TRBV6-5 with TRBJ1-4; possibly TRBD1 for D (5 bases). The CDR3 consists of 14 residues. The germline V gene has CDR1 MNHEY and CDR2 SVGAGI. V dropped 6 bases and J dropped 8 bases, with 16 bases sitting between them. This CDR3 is CASSHGGGGEKLFF. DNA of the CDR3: TGTGCCAGCAGCCACGGTGGCGGGGGAGAAAAACTGTTTTTT.

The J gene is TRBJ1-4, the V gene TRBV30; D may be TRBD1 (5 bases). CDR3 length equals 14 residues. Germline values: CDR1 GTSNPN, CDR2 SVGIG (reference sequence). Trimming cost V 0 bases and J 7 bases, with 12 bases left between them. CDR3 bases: TGTGCCTGGAGTGTACCGTGGACATTTGAAAAACTGTTTTTT. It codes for CAWSVPWTFEKLFF.

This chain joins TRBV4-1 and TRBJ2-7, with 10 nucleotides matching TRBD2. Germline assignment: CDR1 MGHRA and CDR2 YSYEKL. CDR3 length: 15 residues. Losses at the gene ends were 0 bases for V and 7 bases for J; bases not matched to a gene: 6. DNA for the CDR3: TGCGCCAGCAGCCAAGATGAACTAGCGGGACGTGAGCAGTACTTC. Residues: CASSQDELAGREQYF.

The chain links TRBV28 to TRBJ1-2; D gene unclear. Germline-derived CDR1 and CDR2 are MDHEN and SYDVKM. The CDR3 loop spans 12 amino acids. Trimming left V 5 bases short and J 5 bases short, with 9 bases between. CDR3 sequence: CASSINRYGYTF. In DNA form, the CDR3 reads TGTGCCAGCAGTATTAACCGGTATGGCTACACCTTC.

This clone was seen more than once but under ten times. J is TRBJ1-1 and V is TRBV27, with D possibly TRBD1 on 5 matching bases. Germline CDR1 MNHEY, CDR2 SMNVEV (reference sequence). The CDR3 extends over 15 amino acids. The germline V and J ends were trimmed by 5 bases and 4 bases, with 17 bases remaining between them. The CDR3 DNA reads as TGTGCCAGCAGTCCGAGCAACCCGGGACTCACTGAAGCTTTCTTT. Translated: CASSPSNPGLTEAFF.

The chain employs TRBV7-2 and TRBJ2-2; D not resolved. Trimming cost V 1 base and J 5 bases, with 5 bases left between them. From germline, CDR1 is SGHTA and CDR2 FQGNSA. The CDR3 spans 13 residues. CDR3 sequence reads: CASSLDNTGELFF. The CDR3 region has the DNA TGTGCCAGCAGCTTAGATAATACCGGGGAGCTGTTTTTT.

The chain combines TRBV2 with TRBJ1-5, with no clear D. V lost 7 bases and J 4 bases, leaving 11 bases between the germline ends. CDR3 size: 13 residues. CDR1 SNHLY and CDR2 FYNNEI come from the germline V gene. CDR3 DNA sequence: TGTGCCAGCAACCCAAGCGGGAATCAGCCCCAGCATTTT. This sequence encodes CASNPSGNQPQHF.

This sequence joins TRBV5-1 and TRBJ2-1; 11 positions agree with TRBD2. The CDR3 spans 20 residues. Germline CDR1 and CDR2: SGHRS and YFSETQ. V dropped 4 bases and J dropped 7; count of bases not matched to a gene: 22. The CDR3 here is CASSPHYSGRAPETGNEQFF. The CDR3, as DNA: TGCGCCAGCAGCCCCCATTATAGCGGGAGGGCCCCCGAAACTGGGAATGAGCAGTTCTTC.

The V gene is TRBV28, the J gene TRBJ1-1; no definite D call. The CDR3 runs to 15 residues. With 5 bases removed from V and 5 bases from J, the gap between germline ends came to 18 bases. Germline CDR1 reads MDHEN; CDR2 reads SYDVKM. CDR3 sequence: CASSPYDGARTEAFF. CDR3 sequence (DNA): TGTGCCAGCAGTCCCTATGATGGAGCGAGGACTGAAGCTTTCTTT.

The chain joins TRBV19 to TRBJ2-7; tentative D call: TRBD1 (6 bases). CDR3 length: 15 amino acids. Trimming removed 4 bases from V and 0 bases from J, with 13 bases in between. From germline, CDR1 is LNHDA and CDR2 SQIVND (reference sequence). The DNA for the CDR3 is TGTGCCAGTAGTACCGAGAGGACAGCCTCCTACGAGCAGTACTTC. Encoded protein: CASSTERTASYEQYF.

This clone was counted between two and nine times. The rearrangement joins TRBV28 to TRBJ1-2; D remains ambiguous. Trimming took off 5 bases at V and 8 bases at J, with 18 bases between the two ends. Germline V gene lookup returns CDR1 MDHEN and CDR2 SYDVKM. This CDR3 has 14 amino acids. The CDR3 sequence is CASSPTGEMAGYTF. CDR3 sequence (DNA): TGTGCCAGCAGTCCCACCGGGGAAATGGCAGGCTACACCTTC.

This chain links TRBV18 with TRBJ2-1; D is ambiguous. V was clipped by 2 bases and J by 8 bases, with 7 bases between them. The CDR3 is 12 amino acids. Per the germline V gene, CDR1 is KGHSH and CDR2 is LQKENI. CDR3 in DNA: TGTGCCAGCTCACCAAATCGGGATGAGCAGTTCTTC. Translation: CASSPNRDEQFF.

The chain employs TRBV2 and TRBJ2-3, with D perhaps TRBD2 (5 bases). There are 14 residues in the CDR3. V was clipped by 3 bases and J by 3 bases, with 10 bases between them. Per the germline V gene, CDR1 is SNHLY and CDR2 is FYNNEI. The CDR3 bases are TGTGCCAGCAGTGAGAGGGCGCGGACAGATACGCAGTATTTT. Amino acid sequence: CASSERARTDTQYF.

The DNA for the CDR3 is TGTGCCAGCAGGGGACTAGTCGGGGCCACAGATACGCAGTATTTT. The encoded protein is CASRGLVGATDTQYF. The chain employs TRBV2 and TRBJ2-3; 8 bases are a match to TRBD2. Per germline, CDR1 SNHLY and CDR2 FYNNEI. The length of the CDR3 is 15 residues. V lost 6 bases, J lost 2 bases, and 7 bases stayed unmatched. The full variable domain, rest sourced from reference TRBV2 and TRBJ2-3, is EPEVTQTPSHQVTQMGQEVILRCVPISNHLYFYWYRQILGQKVEFLVSFYNNEISEKSEIFDDQFSVERPDGSNFTLKIRSTKLEDSAMYFCASRGLVGATDTQYFGPGTRLTVL.

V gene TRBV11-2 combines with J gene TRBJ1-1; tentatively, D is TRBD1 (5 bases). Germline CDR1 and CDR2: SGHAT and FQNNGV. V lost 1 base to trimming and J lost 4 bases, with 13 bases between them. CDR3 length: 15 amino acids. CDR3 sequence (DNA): TGTGCCAGCAGCTTAGCCGCTCAGGGCGGCACTGAAGCTTTCTTT. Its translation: CASSLAAQGGTEAFF.

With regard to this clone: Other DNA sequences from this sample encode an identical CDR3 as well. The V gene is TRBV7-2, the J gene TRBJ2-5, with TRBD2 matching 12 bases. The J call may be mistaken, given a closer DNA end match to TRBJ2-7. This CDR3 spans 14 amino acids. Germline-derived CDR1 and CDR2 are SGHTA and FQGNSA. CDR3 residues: CASSAGLAGYEQYF. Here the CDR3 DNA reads TGTGCCAGCAGCGCCGGACTAGCGGGATACGAGCAGTACTTC.